This TCR beta chain emerged from a study of T cell responses to AZD1222 COVID-19 vaccine. Study-wide results and limits: Only after the peak T cell response were repertoires sampled.

The repertoire was sequenced with immunoSEQ multiplex PCR; TCRdb's copy has only in-frame clones and lacks some. The repertoire includes about 74,000 clones, approximately 90% of them detected once, and 8% sits in the top ten. The J segment lost 7 bases and the V segment lost 6 bases, leaving 13 bases of the junction unmatched. The CDR3 contains 15 residues. Germline CDR1 SNHLY, CDR2 FYNNEI. To note about this clone: The antigen is not known.

The chain uses TRBV2 and TRBJ2-5, with 8 positions matching TRBD2. The starting material was peripheral blood, obtained 28 days after the second AZD1222 dose. This TCR derives from an adult who received the AZD1222 COVID-19 vaccine. CDR3 protein: CASRRGLAPEGTQYF. In DNA, the CDR3 is TGTGCCAGCAGGCGCGGACTAGCCCCTGAGGGGACCCAGTACTTC.